This TCR beta chain originates from a study of T cells after yellow fever vaccination. Study outcomes and limitations: Clonotype sharing between CD4 and CD8 compartments was small. Researchers cautioned that FACS-sorted repertoires could harbor abundant clonotypes contaminating from the bulk population. Weaker, the secondary response peaked sooner, at day 5 versus 15.

The germline V gene encodes CDR1 SNHLY and CDR2 FYNNEI. Losses at the gene ends were 4 bases for V and 0 bases for J; bases not matched to a gene: 9. CDR3 size: 18 residues. It was through 5'RACE template switching that TCR cDNA was made, with a universal primer site and UMIs added. MiXCR, applied by TCRdb to the 5' RACE reads, yields one record per CDR3 protein. Altogether some 150,000 distinct CDR3 sequences are present, about a tenth being singletons, with the ten largest covering around 35%. This clonotype was seen only a few times. Its target is unknown. The receptor's source is a man between 18 and 29 years old who received the YFV17D yellow fever vaccine. J is TRBJ2-3 and V is TRBV2, with 11 bases fitting TRBD2. The sample in question was CD8+ T cells sorted from PBMCs, obtained 45 days after the yellow fever booster vaccination. CDR3 protein: CASSGPELAGGSTDTQYF. The CDR3 bases are TGTGCCAGCAGTGGCCCCGAGCTAGCGGGGGGAAGCACAGATACGCAGTATTTT.